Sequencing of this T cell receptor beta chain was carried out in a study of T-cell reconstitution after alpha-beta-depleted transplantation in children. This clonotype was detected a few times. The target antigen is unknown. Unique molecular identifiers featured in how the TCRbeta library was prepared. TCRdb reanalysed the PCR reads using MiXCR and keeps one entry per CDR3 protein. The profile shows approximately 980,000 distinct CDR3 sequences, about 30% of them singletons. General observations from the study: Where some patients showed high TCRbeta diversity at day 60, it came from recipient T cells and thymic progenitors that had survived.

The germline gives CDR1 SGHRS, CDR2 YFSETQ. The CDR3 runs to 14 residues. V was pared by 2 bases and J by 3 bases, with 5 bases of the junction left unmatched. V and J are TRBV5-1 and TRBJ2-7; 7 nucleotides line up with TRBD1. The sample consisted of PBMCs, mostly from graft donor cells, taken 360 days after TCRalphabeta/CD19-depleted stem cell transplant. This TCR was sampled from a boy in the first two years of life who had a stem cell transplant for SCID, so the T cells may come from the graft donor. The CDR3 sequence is CASSFDRAVYEQYF. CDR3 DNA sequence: TGCGCCAGCAGCTTCGACAGGGCGGTCTACGAGCAGTACTTC.